This T cell receptor (beta chain) was sequenced in a study of identical twins. Overall study findings and caveats: Excess sharing by twins proved weaker in beta out-of-frame sequences.

As to this clonotype: The antigen remains unidentified. At one end the junction does not follow the germline gene, possibly because of a read error.

Germline V gives CDR1 DFQATT, CDR2 SNEGSKA (reference sequence). CDR3 length equals 17 residues. Using its own MiXCR run on the 5' RACE reads, TCRdb lists one record per CDR3 protein. In the table there are some 1,700,000 distinct CDR3 sequences, around 29% of which are singletons. This chain uses TRBV20-1 with TRBJ2-1; 11 bases fit TRBD2. The TCR sequence derives from a newborn girl in good health. The source material was cord blood. The CDR3 protein is CSAPLLLAGAQYNERFF. The CDR3 DNA reads as TGCAGTGCTCCCCTCCTACTAGCGGGAGCCCAATACAATGAGCGGTTCTTC.